These T cell receptor beta chains were read from a single sample in a study of T-cell reconstitution after alpha-beta-depleted transplantation in children. TCRdb reanalysed the PCR reads using MiXCR and keeps one entry per CDR3 protein. The top ten hold 5% to 6% of the sample, which has under 300,000 distinct CDR3 sequences, about 8.8% seen once. Source: PBMCs from the stem cell graft donor, taken from the stem cell graft. Source of these receptors: a human donor who donated a stem cell graft to a child with SCID. The CDR3 runs from the conserved cysteine through the conserved F or W. Each record gives: clone size, D gene, V gene, J gene, CDR3 length, CDR3 DNA, CDR3 protein. A D gene is named only where the DNA matches it firmly. Size is stated for part of the rows, as once, few or many counts, or as a class when the clone is expanded.

>many|.|TRBV5-1|TRBJ1-3|15
TGCGCCAGCATGGACCCGGCAGGCCCTGGAAACACCATATATTTT
CASMDPAGPGNTIYF
>many|.|TRBV29-1|TRBJ1-2|13
TGCAGCGTTGAGGGGCCAGGGGATCATGGCTACACCTTC
CSVEGPGDHGYTF
>many|.|TRBV7-2|TRBJ2-1|15
TGTGCCAGCAGCTTTAGGGGGAGCTCCTACAATGAGCAGTTCTTC
CASSFRGSSYNEQFF
>many|.|TRBV7-2|TRBJ2-3|15
TGTGCCAGCAGCTTAAGGCACAGAACCACAGATACGCAGTATTTT
CASSLRHRTTDTQYF
>many|.|TRBV19|TRBJ1-5|17
TGTGCCAGTAGTAGAGAGGGGAAAGACCTCTCAAATCAGCCCCAGCATTTT
CASSREGKDLSNQPQHF
>many|.|TRBV7-2|TRBJ2-1|12
TGTGCCAGCAGCCAATACTCCGAGATTAAGCTCTTC
CASSQYSEIKLF
>many|.|TRBV20-1|TRBJ2-3|15
TGCAGTGCTGCCCTGACTAGACCCGACACAGATACGCAGTATTTT
CSAALTRPDTDTQYF
>many|.|TRBV19|TRBJ2-3|12
TGTGCCAGTGGGATAGGGCGAGATACGCAGTATTTT
CASGIGRDTQYF
>few|.|TRBV4-3|TRBJ1-5|15
TGCGCCAGCAGCCAAGATATCTGGAGCAATCAGCCCCAGCATTTT
CASSQDIWSNQPQHF
>.|TRBD2|TRBV12-3/TRBV12-4|TRBJ2-1|15
TGTGCCAGCAGTTTAGGTAGCGGGGGGACCAATGAGCGGTTCTTC
CASSLGSGGTNERFF
>many|.|TRBV30|TRBJ1-2|14
TGTGCCTGGAGTACCCCGGGGGCTTTCTATGGCTACACCTTC
CAWSTPGAFYGYTF
>once|TRBD2|TRBV28|TRBJ2-3|14
TGTGCCAGCAGGAGCGGGGTGGGAACAGATACGCAGTATTTT
CASRSGVGTDTQYF
>once|TRBD2|TRBV5-1|TRBJ2-1|17
TGCGCCAGCAGCTTGGTCGGACTAGCGGGCTCCTACAATGAGCAGTTCTTC
CASSLVGLAGSYNEQFF
>many|.|TRBV9|TRBJ2-1|10
TGTGCCAGCAGCAGTAGTGAGCAGTTCTTC
CASSSSEQFF
>many|.|TRBV20-1|TRBJ2-5|13
TGCAGTGCTAGAGAGGGGAGTCAAGAGACCCAGTACTTC
CSAREGSQETQYF
>many|.|TRBV7-9|TRBJ1-1|14
TGTGCCAGCAACAATTGGGAGGCCGGGACTGAAGCTTTCTTT
CASNNWEAGTEAFF
>.|.|TRBV11-2|TRBJ2-2|15
TGTGCCAGCAGCTTAGGGCAGACGGACACCGGGGAGCTGTTTTTT
CASSLGQTDTGELFF
>many|.|TRBV6-5|TRBJ1-6|13
TGTGCCAGCAAGATGTCTTTCGGTTCACCCCTCCACTTT
CASKMSFGSPLHF
>.|TRBD1|TRBV5-1|TRBJ2-3|16
TGCGCCAGCAGCTCACCCCGGGACAGATCCACAGATACGCTGTATTTT
CASSSPRDRSTDTLYF
>few|.|TRBV6-5|TRBJ2-1|13
TGTGCCAGCAGTTACGATCGAGGGGATGAGCAGTTCTTC
CASSYDRGDEQFF
>.|.|TRBV6-5|TRBJ1-2|13
TGTGCCAGCAGTTACTCGGTGGGGACTGGCTACACCTTC
CASSYSVGTGYTF
>few|.|TRBV28|TRBJ2-7|12
TGTGCCAGCAGTTTAAACCCAGCCGAGCAGTACTTC
CASSLNPAEQYF
>many|.|TRBV9|TRBJ2-1|16
TGTGCCAGCAGCGTAGGTCCCCAGGGGAACTACAATGAGCAGTTCTTC
CASSVGPQGNYNEQFF
>many|.|TRBV20-1|TRBJ2-1|16
TGCAGTGCTAGAGATCTGACAGGAGAGTCCTACAATGAGCAGTTCTTC
CSARDLTGESYNEQFF
>.|.|TRBV20-1|TRBJ1-1|14
TGCAGTGCCCAACCCATACAGGGCTCCACTGAAGCTTTCTTT
CSAQPIQGSTEAFF
>many|TRBD2|TRBV11-2|TRBJ2-1|18
TGTGCCAGCAGCTTAGAGGATGCTAGCGGGGGGGCCTACAATGAGCAGTTCTTC
CASSLEDASGGAYNEQFF
>many|TRBD1|TRBV5-1|TRBJ2-3|15
TGCGCCAGCAGCTTGACGGGACAGCCGGGGTATACGCAGTATTTT
CASSLTGQPGYTQYF
>many|.|TRBV7-2|TRBJ1-1|15
TGTGCCAGCAGCCTGCGGACAGCAGGAAACACTGAAGCTTTCTTT
CASSLRTAGNTEAFF
>many|TRBD2|TRBV24-1|TRBJ2-2|14
TGTGCCACCAGCCGGACTAGGAACACCGGGGAGCTGTTTTTT
CATSRTRNTGELFF
>many|.|TRBV5-1|TRBJ2-3|12
TGCGCCAGCAGGGCAGCTGAAGATACGCAGTATTTT
CASRAAEDTQYF
>few|TRBD2|TRBV20-1|TRBJ2-3|15
TGCAGTGCTAGACCGGGGGGCGGGGGGACAGATACGCAGTATTTT
CSARPGGGGTDTQYF
>many|.|TRBV20-1|TRBJ1-1|13
TGCAGTGCCCTAGGGGGGATGAACACTGAAGCTTTCTTT
CSALGGMNTEAFF
>many|TRBD2|TRBV20-1|TRBJ2-7|20
TGCAGTGCTAGTGAAATACCGGGACTAGCGGGGGGTGACAGCTCCTACGAGCAGTACTTC
CSASEIPGLAGGDSSYEQYF
>.|.|TRBV28|TRBJ1-3|16
TGTGCCAGCAGTTCAGAAAGGCCCTTAAATTGGGACACCATATATTTT
CASSSERPLNWDTIYF
>many|TRBD1|TRBV10-3|TRBJ2-6|15
TGTGCCAGCAAGACAGGGCTCTCTGGGGCCAACGTCCTGACTTTC
CASKTGLSGANVLTF
>few|.|TRBV6-1|TRBJ1-5|15
TGTGCCAGCAGTGAAATTGACGGCTCCAATCAGCCCCAGCATTTT
CASSEIDGSNQPQHF
>many|.|TRBV4-1|TRBJ2-2|16
TGCGCCAGCAGCCAAGTCGGGGCAGGGGAAGCCGGGGAGCTGTTTTTT
CASSQVGAGEAGELFF
>many|.|TRBV12-3/TRBV12-4|TRBJ1-2|14
TGTGCCAGCAGTTTGGATATCCGGGGCTATGGCTACACCTTC
CASSLDIRGYGYTF
>.|.|TRBV12-3/TRBV12-4|TRBJ1-1|14
TGTGCCAGCAGTCTCCATCCGGTGAACACTGAAGCTTTCTTT
CASSLHPVNTEAFF
>many|TRBD2|TRBV5-1|TRBJ2-1|16
TGCGCCAGCAGCAAATCCCTTAGCGGGGGCTACAATGAGCAGTTCTTC
CASSKSLSGGYNEQFF
>many|.|TRBV5-1|TRBJ2-4|15
TGCGCCAGCAGCTTGGGGGGGTCCGCCAAAAACATTCAGTACTTC
CASSLGGSAKNIQYF
>.|.|TRBV2|TRBJ1-2|14
TGTGCCAGCAGACCGGGACTATCTAACTATGGCTACACCTTC
CASRPGLSNYGYTF
>many|.|TRBV5-1|TRBJ1-1|13
TGCGCCAGCAGCTTAAACCGGGACGCTAAAGCTTTCTTT
CASSLNRDAKAFF
>many|TRBD1|TRBV9|TRBJ2-7|14
TGTGCCAGCAGCGTAGGGACAGGACCCTACGAGCAGTACTTC
CASSVGTGPYEQYF
>.|TRBD1|TRBV30|TRBJ2-1|11
TGTGCCTGGAGGACAGGGGGACGCCAGTTCTTC
CAWRTGGRQFF
>.|.|TRBV6-2/TRBV6-3|TRBJ2-7|15
TGTGCCAGCAGTTACTTGGGGCGCGGGTCCTACGAGCAGTACTTC
CASSYLGRGSYEQYF
>many|.|TRBV7-9|TRBJ1-1|13
TGTGCCAGCAGCTTCTCCGAGAACACTGAAGCTTTCTTT
CASSFSENTEAFF
>many|.|TRBV9|TRBJ2-1|15
TGTGCCAGCAGCATTACTACCGCCAACGGGGATGAGCAGTTCTTC
CASSITTANGDEQFF
>.|.|TRBV12-3/TRBV12-4|TRBJ2-3|16
TGTGCCAGCAGCCGAGGGGGGACTTTTTATGCAGATACGCAGTATTTT
CASSRGGTFYADTQYF
>many|.|TRBV3-1|TRBJ2-2|12
TGTGCCAGCAGCCACCTCAGCGGGGAGCTGTTTTTT
CASSHLSGELFF
>many|TRBD1|TRBV5-1|TRBJ1-6|17
TGCGCCAGCAGCTTGGTGGGACAGGGAGCGGGTAATTCACCCCTCCACTTT
CASSLVGQGAGNSPLHF
>many|TRBD1|TRBV15|TRBJ2-6|21
TGTGCCATCGCCCCCGAACAGGGGCGGACTTGGTCCCTCTCTGGGGCCAACGTCCTGACTTTC
CAIAPEQGRTWSLSGANVLTF
>many|TRBD2|TRBV29-1|TRBJ2-5|15
TGCAGCGTCCTGGGGCTAGCGGAGAACCAAGAGACCCAGTACTTC
CSVLGLAENQETQYF